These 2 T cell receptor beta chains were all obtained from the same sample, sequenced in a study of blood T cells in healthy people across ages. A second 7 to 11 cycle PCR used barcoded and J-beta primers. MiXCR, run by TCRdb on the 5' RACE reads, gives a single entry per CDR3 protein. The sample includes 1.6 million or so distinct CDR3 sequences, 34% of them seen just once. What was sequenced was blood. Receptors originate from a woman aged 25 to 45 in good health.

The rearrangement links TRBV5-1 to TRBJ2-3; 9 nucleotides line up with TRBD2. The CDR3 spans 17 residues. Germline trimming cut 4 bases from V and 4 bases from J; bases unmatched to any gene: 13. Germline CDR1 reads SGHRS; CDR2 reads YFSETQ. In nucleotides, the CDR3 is TGCGCCAGCAGCGTGGGGACTAGCCCGCGAAGGGCAGATACGCAGTATTTT. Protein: CASSVGTSPRRADTQYF.

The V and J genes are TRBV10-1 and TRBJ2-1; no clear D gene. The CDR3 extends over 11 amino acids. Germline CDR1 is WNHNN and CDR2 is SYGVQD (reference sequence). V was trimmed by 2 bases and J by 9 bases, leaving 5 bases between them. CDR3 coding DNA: TGCGCCAGCAGTGAGAACACTGAGCAGTTCTTC. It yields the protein CASSENTEQFF.